This T cell receptor (beta chain) comes out of a study of cytomegalovirus exposure and HLA in healthy donors. General study results and limits: Common viral pathogens were later found to be apparently linked to several of the most significant clusters. In vitro experiments confirmed that three CMV-associated chains were specific for CMV antigens. For most subjects, TCR beta sequences were reported to predict HLA-A and HLA-B alleles with accuracy.

Trimming took 2 bases from V and 4 from J, leaving 15 bases between them. Germline V gene lookup returns CDR1 SGHNT and CDR2 YENEEA. The CDR3 consists of 16 residues. Amplification used 60 Vbeta primers and 13 Jbeta primers. In the authors' workflow: Per a later analysis, the number of unique TCR beta chains was some 80 million, of which some 9.9 million were shared. Produced via immunoSEQ multiplex PCR; TCRdb's table is partial and in-frame only. D and trimming were read from the DNA, whereas the V and J calls and clone size are those reported in that table. This sample has over 55,000 clones, with around 80% found just once. About this clone itself: The target antigen is unknown.

This TCR was recovered from a male donor in good health and CMV-seronegative. Sequences were obtained from PBMCs. The chain employs TRBV11-3 and TRBJ2-1; the D is unclear. The CDR3 sequence: CASSLSRLAGYNEQFF. Written as DNA, the CDR3 is TGTGCCAGCAGCTTATCCCGCTTAGCCGGTTACAATGAGCAGTTCTTC.